This T cell receptor beta chain was recorded in a study of shared clonotypes between healthy human individuals. V lost 8 bases to trimming and J lost 1 base, with 18 bases between them. CDR1 and CDR2 from the germline V gene are MNHEY and SMNVEV (reference sequence). This CDR3 has 16 amino acids. Into CD45RA+ naive and CD45RA-negative memory subsets, the CD4+ cells were split. Assay used: immunoSEQ multiplex PCR; TCRdb lists only in-frame clones, some missing. The sample shows more than 1.2 million clones, approximately 98.5% of them seen only once. Notes on the study in general: Approximately 4.6% of naive CD4 clonotypes were shared across a few donors. All-four-donor shared clonotypes had higher generation probabilities than non-shared clonotypes did.

This clone showed up just once. As yet, its antigen is unknown. The rearrangement links TRBV27 to TRBJ1-5; D gene unclear. Sequenced: naive CD4+ T cells sorted from blood. As for subset: CD45RA+ positively selected. The receptor was isolated from a man aged 30 to 45 in good health. CDR3 loop: CASARRDQYSNQPQHF. The CDR3 DNA is TGTGCCAGCGCTCGAAGGGATCAATACAGCAATCAGCCCCAGCATTTT.